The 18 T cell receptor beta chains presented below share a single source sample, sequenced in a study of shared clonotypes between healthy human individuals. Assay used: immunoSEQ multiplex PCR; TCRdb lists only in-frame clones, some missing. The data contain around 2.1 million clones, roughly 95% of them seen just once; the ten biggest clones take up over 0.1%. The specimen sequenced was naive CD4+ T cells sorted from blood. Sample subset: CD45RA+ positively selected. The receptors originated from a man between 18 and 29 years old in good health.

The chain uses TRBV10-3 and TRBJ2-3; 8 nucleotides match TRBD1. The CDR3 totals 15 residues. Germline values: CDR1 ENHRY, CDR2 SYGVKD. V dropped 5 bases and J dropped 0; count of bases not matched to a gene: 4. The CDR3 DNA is TGTGCCATCAGTTATACAGGGGGAAGCACAGATACGCAGTATTTT. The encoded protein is CAISYTGGSTDTQYF.

The CDR3 nucleotides are TGCGCCAGCAGTCCGACAATCGCGAACACCGGGGAGCTGTTTTTT. Translation gives CASSPTIANTGELFF. V is TRBV5-1 and J is TRBJ2-2; D remains ambiguous. Between the trimmed V and J ends, which lost 5 bases and 0 bases, there was a span of 11 bases. The germline CDR1 and CDR2 sequences are SGHRS and YFSETQ. The CDR3 totals 15 residues. The full variable domain, with the rest looked up from reference TRBV5-1 and TRBJ2-2, is KAGVTQTPRYLIKTRGQQVTLSCSPISGHRSVSWYQQTPGQGLQFLFEYFSETQRNKGNFPGRFSGRQFSNSRSEMNVSTLELGDSALYLCASSPTIANTGELFFGEGSRLTVL.

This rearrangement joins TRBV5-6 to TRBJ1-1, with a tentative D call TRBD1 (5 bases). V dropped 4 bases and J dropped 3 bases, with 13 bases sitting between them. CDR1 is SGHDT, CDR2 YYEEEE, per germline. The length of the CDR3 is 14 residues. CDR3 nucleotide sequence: TGTGCCAGCAGCACGGGGCCCCGCGACACTGAAGCTTTCTTT. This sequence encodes CASSTGPRDTEAFF.

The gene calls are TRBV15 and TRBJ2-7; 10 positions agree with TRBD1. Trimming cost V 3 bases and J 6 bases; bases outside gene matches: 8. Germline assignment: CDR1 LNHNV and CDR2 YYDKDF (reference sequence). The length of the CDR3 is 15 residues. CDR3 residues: CATSSTGTGAFEQYF. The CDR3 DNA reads TGTGCCACCAGCAGCACCGGGACAGGGGCCTTCGAGCAGTACTTC.

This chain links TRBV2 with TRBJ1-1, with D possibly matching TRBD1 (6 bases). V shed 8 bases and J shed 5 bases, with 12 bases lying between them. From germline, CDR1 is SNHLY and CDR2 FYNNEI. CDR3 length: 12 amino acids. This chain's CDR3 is CASPPTGTEAFF. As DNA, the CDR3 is TGTGCCAGCCCCCCGACAGGAACTGAAGCTTTCTTT.

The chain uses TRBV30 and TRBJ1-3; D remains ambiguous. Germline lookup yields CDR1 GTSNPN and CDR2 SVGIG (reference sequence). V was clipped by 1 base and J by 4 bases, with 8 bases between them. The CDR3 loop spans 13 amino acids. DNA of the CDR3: TGTGCCTGGAGTGATCTTGGGGGAAACACCATATATTTT. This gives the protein CAWSDLGGNTIYF.

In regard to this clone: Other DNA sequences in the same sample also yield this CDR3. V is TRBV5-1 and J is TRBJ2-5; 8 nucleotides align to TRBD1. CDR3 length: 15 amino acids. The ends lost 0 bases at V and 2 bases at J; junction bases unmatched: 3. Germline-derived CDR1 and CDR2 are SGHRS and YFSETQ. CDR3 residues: CASSLGGTGQETQYF. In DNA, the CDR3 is TGCGCCAGCAGCTTGGGAGGGACAGGACAAGAGACCCAGTACTTC.

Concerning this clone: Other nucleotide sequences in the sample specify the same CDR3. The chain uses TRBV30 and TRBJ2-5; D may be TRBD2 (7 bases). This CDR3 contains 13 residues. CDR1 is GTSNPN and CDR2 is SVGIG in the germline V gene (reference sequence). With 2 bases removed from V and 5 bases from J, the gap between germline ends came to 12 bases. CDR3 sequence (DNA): TGTGCCTGGAGTTACAGGGAGGGGGAGACCCAGTACTTC. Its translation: CAWSYREGETQYF. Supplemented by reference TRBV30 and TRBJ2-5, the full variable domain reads SQTIHQWPATLVQPVGSPLSLECTVEGTSNPNLYWYRQAAGRGLQLLFYSVGIGQISSEVPQNLSASRPQDRQFILSSKKLLLSDSGFYLCAWSYREGETQYFGPGTRLLVL.

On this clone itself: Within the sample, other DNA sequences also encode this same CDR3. CDR3 in DNA: TGTGCCAGCAGTTCACCGGGGACCTACGAGCAGTACTTC. It encodes CASSSPGTYEQYF. The chain is built from TRBV28 and TRBJ2-7; D is perhaps TRBD2 (5 bases). Germline V gene lookup returns CDR1 MDHEN and CDR2 SYDVKM. The CDR3 has 13 residues. Trimming shortened V by 4 bases and J by 2 bases, and 9 bases separated the two germline ends.

Here the CDR3 reads CASSYSTSGNEQFF. The CDR3 bases are TGTGCCAGCAGTTACTCGACTTCCGGCAATGAGCAGTTCTTC. This chain connects TRBV6-5 to TRBJ2-1; D ambiguous. Germline V gene sequence: CDR1 MNHEY, CDR2 SVGAGI. The CDR3 length is 14 residues. Trimming removed 0 bases at V and 6 bases at J, with 9 bases between.

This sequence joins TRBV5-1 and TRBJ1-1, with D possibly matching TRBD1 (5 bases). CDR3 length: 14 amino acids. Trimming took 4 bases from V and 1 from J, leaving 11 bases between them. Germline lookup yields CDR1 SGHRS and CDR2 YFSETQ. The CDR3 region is CASSLLGQNTEAFF. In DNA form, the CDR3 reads TGCGCCAGCAGCCTTCTTGGACAGAACACTGAAGCTTTCTTT.

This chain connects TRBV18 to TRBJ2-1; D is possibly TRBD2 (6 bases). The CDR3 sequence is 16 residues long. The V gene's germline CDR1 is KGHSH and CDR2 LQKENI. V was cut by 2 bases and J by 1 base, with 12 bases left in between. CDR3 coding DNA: TGTGCCAGCTCACCAGGCGGGACTGGATCCTACAATGAGCAGTTCTTC. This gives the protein CASSPGGTGSYNEQFF.

CDR3 bases: TGTGCCAGCAGTGCGTGGGGGCCCTCGGGGGAGACCCAGTACTTC. Amino acid sequence: CASSAWGPSGETQYF. The gene calls are TRBV6-1 and TRBJ2-5, with D perhaps matching TRBD1 (6 bases). V was clipped by 4 bases and J by 5 bases, with 17 bases between them. Germline assignment: CDR1 MNHNS and CDR2 SASEGT. This CDR3 has 15 residues.

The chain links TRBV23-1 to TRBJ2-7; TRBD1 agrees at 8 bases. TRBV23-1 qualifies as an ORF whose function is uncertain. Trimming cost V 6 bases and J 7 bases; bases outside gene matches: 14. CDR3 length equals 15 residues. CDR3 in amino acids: CASRLGQGGWWEQYF. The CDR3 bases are TGCGCCAGCAGATTAGGACAGGGTGGTTGGTGGGAGCAGTACTTC.

As DNA, the CDR3 is TGTGCCTGGAGCGCCTCCCGGGGGGCCCTGAACACTGAAGCTTTCTTT. Its translation is CAWSASRGALNTEAFF. The chain employs TRBV30 and TRBJ1-1; tentative D call: TRBD1 (6 bases). Trimming took off 3 bases at V and 0 bases at J, with 17 bases between the two ends. Germline V gene lookup returns CDR1 GTSNPN and CDR2 SVGIG (reference sequence). This CDR3 is built from 16 residues.

The CDR3 region has the DNA TGTGCCAGCCGCAAAGATGCAGGGGGCAACACTGAAGCTTTCTTT. Translating gives CASRKDAGGNTEAFF. The chain links TRBV2 to TRBJ1-1; 8 nucleotides align to TRBD1. Germline V gene lookup returns CDR1 SNHLY and CDR2 FYNNEI. This CDR3 has 15 amino acids. The J segment lost 2 bases and the V segment lost 8 bases, leaving 10 bases of the junction unmatched.

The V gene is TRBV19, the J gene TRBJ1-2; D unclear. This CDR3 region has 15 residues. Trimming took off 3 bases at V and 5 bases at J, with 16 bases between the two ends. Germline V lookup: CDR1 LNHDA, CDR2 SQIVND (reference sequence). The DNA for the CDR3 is TGTGCCAGTAGTATCCCGGGCCCCGGTGGGTATGGCTACACCTTC. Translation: CASSIPGPGGYGYTF. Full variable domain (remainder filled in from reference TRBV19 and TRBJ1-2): DGGITQSPKYLFRKEGQNVTLSCEQNLNHDAMYWYRQDPGQGLRLIYYSQIVNDFQKGDIAEGYSVSREKKESFPLTVTSAQKNPTAFYLCASSIPGPGGYGYTFGSGTRLTVV.

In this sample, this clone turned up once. The CDR3 loop reads CASRSDPGTGSEQYF. CDR3 DNA: TGCGCCAGCAGATCAGACCCCGGGACAGGGAGCGAGCAGTACTTC. The genes are TRBV5-1 and TRBJ2-7; 9 positions agree with TRBD1. Germline values: CDR1 SGHRS, CDR2 YFSETQ. V shed 5 bases, J shed 6 bases, and the junction held 12 bases outside the gene matches. The CDR3 spans 15 residues.